This T cell receptor (beta chain) was identified in a study of cytotoxic CD8 clonotypes in ibrutinib-treated CLL. The overall study: In all, about a dozen patients were relapsed/refractory, about 15 were treatment-naive and roughly 18 were IGHV unmutated.

About this clone: The target antigen is unknown.

Data came from immunoSEQ multiplex PCR; TCRdb stores just in-frame clones and leaves some out. This table holds some 92,000 clones, more than 70% found once. V dropped 6 bases and J dropped 8 bases, with 13 bases sitting between them. CDR1 is LNHDA, CDR2 SQIVND, per germline (reference sequence). CDR3 size: 12 residues. Study-level points and caveats: Clonality correlated strongly with circulating CD8+ T cells and exceeded age-matched healthy donors at baseline.

This receptor was obtained from a human donor with chronic lymphocytic leukemia. V and J are TRBV19 and TRBJ1-2; D not resolved. Sample: PBMCs, taken after 24 months of ibrutinib treatment. For the CDR3, the DNA is TGTGCCAGTAGCAGAGACACCAGAGGCTACACCTTC. This sequence encodes CASSRDTRGYTF.